The 9 T cell receptor beta chains below all came from one sample that was sequenced in a study of PD-1 blockade in classical Hodgkin lymphoma. Sequencing was performed with immunoSEQ multiplex PCR; in TCRdb, only in-frame clones are kept and a portion is missing. The sample lists nearly 55,000 clones, 81% occurring once. All the patients suffered relapse after autologous stem cell transplantation, and brentuximab vedotin exposure differed. The sequences come from peripheral blood mononuclear cells (PBMCs), collected at baseline. These receptors originate from a human donor with classical Hodgkin lymphoma.

This clone has just a few counts. This chain links TRBV11-2 with TRBJ2-1; a weak D match, TRBD2 (5 bases). Germline CDR1 and CDR2: SGHAT and FQNNGV. The CDR3 is 13 amino acids. V was trimmed by 0 bases and J by 10 bases, leaving 10 bases between them. The CDR3 bases are TGTGCCAGCAGCTTAGAGGGAGCCACCGAGCAGTTCTTC. Amino acid sequence: CASSLEGATEQFF.

This clone was detected a few times. The CDR3 spells CASSQQTGFNYGYTF. The CDR3 nucleotides are TGTGCCAGCAGCCAACAGACAGGTTTTAACTATGGCTACACCTTC. The rearrangement links TRBV14 to TRBJ1-2, with a tentative D call TRBD1 (6 bases). Trimming removed 2 bases from V and 1 base from J, with 11 bases in between. There are 15 residues in the CDR3. CDR1 SGHDN and CDR2 FVKESK come from the germline V gene.

The gene calls are TRBV5-7 and TRBJ2-3, with D possibly matching TRBD1 (6 bases). TRBV5-7 is an ORF for which the function is uncertain. This CDR3 spans 15 amino acids. V shed 4 bases and J shed 4 bases, with 16 bases lying between them. The CDR3 protein is CASSTPGAPADTQYF. The CDR3 DNA sequence: TGTGCCAGCAGCACCCCAGGGGCCCCCGCAGATACGCAGTATTTT.

This chain connects TRBV5-1 to TRBJ1-1; D possibly corresponds to TRBD1 (5 bases). The germline V gene has CDR1 SGHRS and CDR2 YFSETQ. The CDR3 covers 17 residues. V was shortened by 0 bases and J by 4 bases, with 19 bases between the two germline ends. In DNA form, the CDR3 reads TGCGCCAGCAGCTTGGCGGGGGACGGGCGGAGGGGCACTGAAGCTTTCTTT. This sequence encodes CASSLAGDGRRGTEAFF.

The chain joins TRBV4-3 to TRBJ2-7; 7 nucleotides line up with TRBD2. The germline V gene encodes CDR1 LGHNA and CDR2 YSLEER. Losses at the gene ends were 3 bases for V and 3 bases for J; bases not matched to a gene: 8. This CDR3 has 15 amino acids. The CDR3, as DNA: TGCGCCAGCAGCCAGGGGCGGGAGACCATCTACGAGCAGTACTTC. It encodes CASSQGRETIYEQYF.

The chain has TRBV13 and TRBJ1-3; D perhaps matches TRBD1 (5 bases). The V gene's germline CDR1 is PRHDT and CDR2 FYEKMQ (reference sequence). The CDR3 runs to 14 residues. Trimming removed 3 bases at V and 2 bases at J, with 8 bases between. CDR3 DNA: TGTGCCAGCAGCTTGGGGGGGGCTGGAAACACCATATATTTT. Protein: CASSLGGAGNTIYF.

V and J are TRBV18 and TRBJ2-7; D is perhaps TRBD1 (5 bases). V dropped 5 bases and J dropped 2 bases, with 16 bases sitting between them. The CDR3 extends over 15 amino acids. Germline V gene data show CDR1 as KGHSH and CDR2 as LQKENI. CDR3 nucleotides: TGTGCCAGCTCAGCACAGGAACGGGTGACCTACGAGCAGTACTTC. Translated, it gives CASSAQERVTYEQYF. Based on the CDR3 plus reference TRBV18 and TRBJ2-7, the full variable domain is NAGVMQNPRHLVRRRGQEARLRCSPMKGHSHVYWYRQLPEEGLKFMVYLQKENIIDESGMPKERFSAEFPKEGPSILRIQQVVRGDSAAYFCASSAQERVTYEQYFGPGTRLTVT.

This clone was counted a single time. This sequence joins TRBV11-2 and TRBJ2-6; tentative D call: TRBD1 (5 bases). Germline CDR1 is SGHAT and CDR2 is FQNNGV. Trimming took off 2 bases at V and 0 bases at J, with 5 bases between the two ends. The CDR3 length is 15 residues. Here the CDR3 reads CASSLRGSGANVLTF. The DNA of the CDR3 is TGTGCCAGCAGCTTAAGGGGCTCTGGGGCCAACGTCCTGACTTTC.

This clone was picked up one time. The J gene is TRBJ2-7, the V gene TRBV6-5; D gene unclear. V was pared by 5 bases and J by 4 bases, with 9 bases between. Germline V lookup: CDR1 MNHEY, CDR2 SVGAGI. The CDR3 is made up of 12 amino acids. CDR3 bases: TGTGCCAGCAGTCGGCTAGGGTACGAGCAGTACGTC. Translation: CASSRLGYEQYV.